The 17 T cell receptor beta chains below were found in one sample sequenced in a study of high-grade serous ovarian cancer treatment subgroups. Assay used: immunoSEQ multiplex PCR; TCRdb lists only in-frame clones, some missing. Of about 11,000 clones in the sample, over 80% were seen once. The tumor samples were collected prior to definitive surgery or chemotherapy. Source material: tumor tissue. These receptors all stem from a human donor with high-grade serous ovarian cancer.

The chain recombines TRBV5-1 with TRBJ2-1, with D possibly matching TRBD2 (5 bases). The CDR3 is made up of 12 amino acids. The germline gives CDR1 SGHRS, CDR2 YFSETQ. With 0 bases removed from V and 9 bases from J, the gap between germline ends came to 7 bases. For the CDR3, the DNA is TGCGCCAGCAGCTTGGCTAGCTTTGAGCAGTTCTTC. It specifies CASSLASFEQFF.

The rearrangement links TRBV7-9 to TRBJ2-2, with unresolved D. Germline lookup yields CDR1 SEHNR and CDR2 FQNEAQ (reference sequence). The V and J ends lost 6 bases and 6 bases respectively, with 11 bases between them. The CDR3 totals 13 residues. CDR3 residues: CASRESRAGELFF. CDR3 sequence (DNA): TGTGCCAGCAGGGAATCTAGGGCCGGGGAGCTGTTTTTT. The complete variable domain, with remaining parts taken from reference TRBV7-9 and TRBJ2-2, reads DTGVSQNPRHKITKRGQNVTFRCDPISEHNRLYWYRQTLGQGPEFLTYFQNEAQLEKSRLLSDRFSAERPKGSFSTLEIQRTEQGDSAMYLCASRESRAGELFFGEGSRLTVL.

The rearrangement joins TRBV5-1 to TRBJ1-1; D unresolved. V lost 4 bases and J lost 0, with 13 bases in between. CDR1 and CDR2 (germline): SGHRS, YFSETQ. The CDR3 is made up of 15 amino acids. The CDR3 coding sequence is TGCGCCAGCAGCCTCACGGGAAGCATGAACACTGAAGCTTTCTTT. This encodes CASSLTGSMNTEAFF.

The chain carries TRBV19 and TRBJ1-6; no firm D call. With 5 bases removed from V and 7 bases from J, the gap between germline ends came to 6 bases. The germline V gene encodes CDR1 LNHDA and CDR2 SQIVND (reference sequence). The CDR3 has 12 residues. The CDR3 DNA reads TGTGCCAGTAGTCCCCCGAATTCACCCCTCCACTTT. Its translation: CASSPPNSPLHF. The complete variable domain, with remaining parts taken from reference TRBV19 and TRBJ1-6, reads DGGITQSPKYLFRKEGQNVTLSCEQNLNHDAMYWYRQDPGQGLRLIYYSQIVNDFQKGDIAEGYSVSREKKESFPLTVTSAQKNPTAFYLCASSPPNSPLHFGNGTRLTVT.

This clone was seen only a few times. The CDR3 sequence: CASSVGPNPGLAANYNEQFF. CDR3 bases: TGTGCCAGCAGCGTAGGCCCTAATCCAGGACTAGCGGCAAACTACAATGAGCAGTTCTTC. The chain couples TRBV9 to TRBJ2-1, with TRBD2 matching 10 bases. The germline CDR1 and CDR2 sequences are SGDLS and YYNGEE. The CDR3 has 20 amino acids. V dropped 0 bases and J dropped 3; count of bases not matched to a gene: 15.

V and J are TRBV18 and TRBJ1-2, with D perhaps TRBD1 (5 bases). This CDR3 region has 15 residues. The germline V gene encodes CDR1 KGHSH and CDR2 LQKENI. V was clipped by 2 bases and J by 5 bases, with 15 bases between them. CDR3 sequence: CASSPIAGGEYGYTF. The CDR3, as DNA: TGTGCCAGCTCACCAATAGCGGGGGGAGAATATGGCTACACCTTC.

The chain links TRBV7-9 to TRBJ2-3, with D unclear. Germline V gives CDR1 SEHNR, CDR2 FQNEAQ (reference sequence). CDR3 length: 13 residues. Trimming shortened V by 6 bases and J by 2 bases, and 9 bases separated the two germline ends. The CDR3 spells CASRPTPTDTQYF. CDR3 in DNA: TGTGCCAGCAGACCGACTCCCACAGATACGCAGTATTTT. The whole variable domain, remainder taken from reference TRBV7-9 and TRBJ2-3, is DTGVSQNPRHKITKRGQNVTFRCDPISEHNRLYWYRQTLGQGPEFLTYFQNEAQLEKSRLLSDRFSAERPKGSFSTLEIQRTEQGDSAMYLCASRPTPTDTQYFGPGTRLTVL.

The genes are TRBV21-1 and TRBJ1-4. TRBV21-1 constitutes a pseudogene. The CDR3 totals 16 residues. The CDR3 bases are TGTGCCAGCAGCAAAGGTAGAAGAGGATTGAGCGAAAAACTGTTTTTT. It encodes CASSKGRRGLSEKLFF.

This chain uses TRBV5-6 with TRBJ1-1; D might be TRBD1 (5 bases). The CDR3 covers 14 residues. Germline CDR1 reads SGHDT; CDR2 reads YYEEEE. The germline V and J ends were trimmed by 4 bases and 7 bases, with 17 bases remaining between them. The DNA for the CDR3 is TGTGCCAGCAGCCTCGGGGGTCTTGGGAGTGAAGCTTTCTTT. As protein: CASSLGGLGSEAFF. Looking up the rest from reference TRBV5-6 and TRBJ1-1 gives the full variable domain: DAGVTQSPTHLIKTRGQQVTLRCSPKSGHDTVSWYQQALGQGPQFIFQYYEEEERQRGNFPDRFSGHQFPNYSSELNVNALLLGDSALYLCASSLGGLGSEAFFGQGTRLTVV.

The gene calls are TRBV6-1 and TRBJ2-2; D might be TRBD1 or TRBD2, each matching 5 bases. Trimming took off 0 bases at V and 7 bases at J, with 6 bases between the two ends. In germline, CDR1 is MNHNS, CDR2 SASEGT. This CDR3 is 13 amino acids long. The CDR3 loop reads CASSEAGVGELFF. The CDR3, as DNA: TGTGCCAGCAGTGAAGCGGGGGTCGGGGAGCTGTTTTTT.

This clone appeared a few times. This rearrangement joins TRBV5-1 to TRBJ2-7; TRBD1 agrees at 9 bases. From germline, CDR1 is SGHRS and CDR2 YFSETQ. V was clipped by 4 bases and J by 7 bases; unmatched bases: 6. This CDR3 is built from 13 residues. The CDR3 sequence: CASSPGTGSEQYF. The CDR3 bases are TGCGCCAGCAGCCCCGGGACAGGGAGTGAGCAGTACTTC.

V and J are TRBV19 and TRBJ1-5; D unresolved. CDR1 LNHDA and CDR2 SQIVND come from the germline V gene (reference sequence). Trimming removed 3 bases at V and 3 bases at J, with 12 bases between. This CDR3 region has 15 residues. The CDR3 region is CASSMWEGDNQPQHF. The CDR3, as DNA: TGTGCCAGTAGTATGTGGGAAGGTGACAATCAGCCCCAGCATTTT.

J is TRBJ2-3 and V is TRBV9; D not certain. Trimming took off 0 bases at V and 3 bases at J, with 8 bases between the two ends. CDR1 and CDR2 from the germline V gene are SGDLS and YYNGEE. This CDR3 contains 14 residues. As DNA, the CDR3 is TGTGCCAGCAGCGTAGGGAGTAGAACAGATACGCAGTATTTT. Protein: CASSVGSRTDTQYF. Full variable domain (missing parts from reference TRBV9 and TRBJ2-3): DSGVTQTPKHLITATGQRVTLRCSPRSGDLSVYWYQQSLDQGLQFLIQYYNGEERAKGNILERFSAQQFPDLHSELNLSSLELGDSALYFCASSVGSRTDTQYFGPGTRLTVL.

The table lists this clone with a count of one. This chain uses TRBV11-2 with TRBJ1-1; tentative D call: TRBD1 (6 bases). V was clipped by 1 base and J by 1 base, with 10 bases between them. CDR3 length equals 15 residues. Germline-derived CDR1 and CDR2 are SGHAT and FQNNGV. The CDR3 DNA reads as TGTGCCAGCAGCTTAGGCAGGGGCCAGAACACTGAAGCTTTCTTT. Residues: CASSLGRGQNTEAFF. Drawing the rest from reference TRBV11-2 and TRBJ1-1, the complete variable domain is EAGVAQSPRYKIIEKRQSVAFWCNPISGHATLYWYQQILGQGPKLLIQFQNNGVVDDSQLPKDRFSAERLKGVDSTLKIQPAKLEDSAVYLCASSLGRGQNTEAFFGQGTRLTVV.

The rearrangement uses TRBV6-1 and TRBJ2-1; D call uncertain. This CDR3 region has 14 residues. Germline lookup yields CDR1 MNHNS and CDR2 SASEGT. The germline V and J ends were trimmed by 3 bases and 6 bases, with 12 bases remaining between them. CDR3 DNA sequence: TGTGCCAGCAGTGAGGGAAAAGTCCCCAATGAGCAGTTCTTC. This translates into CASSEGKVPNEQFF.

The chain combines TRBV9 with TRBJ2-2; D possibly corresponds to TRBD1 (6 bases). Deletions cut 3 bases from V and 5 bases from J, with 11 bases between. CDR3 size: 14 residues. Germline CDR1 reads SGDLS; CDR2 reads YYNGEE. The CDR3 DNA reads TGTGCCAGCAGCGGGGGGCCGGTTACCGGGGAGCTGTTTTTT. This translates into CASSGGPVTGELFF.

The chain recombines TRBV6-6 with TRBJ2-7, with 7 bases fitting TRBD1. The germline V gene has CDR1 MNHNY and CDR2 SVGAGI (reference sequence). With 2 bases clipped from V and 0 bases from J, the junction kept 1 base outside the gene matches. The CDR3 spans 14 residues. In nucleotides, the CDR3 is TGTGCCAGCAGTTACCCAGGGGGCTCCTACGAGCAGTACTTC. Translating gives CASSYPGGSYEQYF.